These 7 T cell receptor beta chains originate from one sample sequenced in a study of T cells after yellow fever vaccination. TCRdb re-called the 5' RACE reads with MiXCR, one entry per CDR3 protein. The table shows 200,000 to 300,000 distinct CDR3 sequences, with about 7.1% occurring only once. The specimen comprised CD4+ T cells sorted from PBMCs, sampled 15 days after the yellow fever booster vaccination. The source of these receptors is a man aged 30 to 39 who received the YFV17D yellow fever vaccine.

This clonotype was counted at least ten times. This chain joins TRBV5-1 and TRBJ2-7; 11 bases align to TRBD2. CDR1 and CDR2 from the germline V gene are SGHRS and YFSETQ. Trimming removed 2 bases from V and 6 bases from J; junction bases left unmatched: 7. This CDR3 spans 15 amino acids. CDR3 residues: CASSFKLAGEGEQYF. In DNA, the CDR3 is TGCGCCAGCAGCTTCAAACTAGCGGGAGAAGGCGAGCAGTACTTC.

The chain carries TRBV28 and TRBJ2-7; D remains ambiguous. CDR1 and CDR2 from the germline V gene are MDHEN and SYDVKM. The CDR3 length is 12 residues. V dropped 3 bases and J dropped 4 bases, with 7 bases sitting between them. The CDR3 coding sequence is TGTGCCAGCAGTTTCTCGATATACGAGCAGTACTTC. As protein: CASSFSIYEQYF.

This clonotype has ten or more counts. This chain connects TRBV5-1 to TRBJ2-3; D not resolved. Germline V CDR1 and CDR2: SGHRS, YFSETQ. The V and J ends lost 4 bases and 2 bases respectively, with 11 bases between them. The CDR3 is 14 residues long. The CDR3 nucleotides are TGCGCCAGCAGCATTGGAAAGAACACAGATACGCAGTATTTT. Encoded protein: CASSIGKNTDTQYF. Together with reference TRBV5-1 and TRBJ2-3, the CDR3 gives the full variable domain: KAGVTQTPRYLIKTRGQQVTLSCSPISGHRSVSWYQQTPGQGLQFLFEYFSETQRNKGNFPGRFSGRQFSNSRSEMNVSTLELGDSALYLCASSIGKNTDTQYFGPGTRLTVL.

The table lists this clonotype with many counts. J is TRBJ1-5 and V is TRBV6-5; 7 bases line up with TRBD1. The germline gives CDR1 MNHEY, CDR2 SVGAGI. This CDR3 comprises 18 residues. V shed 0 bases and J 0 bases; nucleotides not matched to a gene: 8. CDR3 coding DNA: TGTGCCAGCAGTTACTCGTCCCGGGACAGATATAGCAATCAGCCCCAGCATTTT. This translates into CASSYSSRDRYSNQPQHF.

The chain joins TRBV7-3 to TRBJ2-3; no reliable D call. Germline loops: CDR1 SGHTA, CDR2 FQGTGA. The CDR3 loop spans 13 amino acids. V was trimmed by 6 bases and J by 4 bases, leaving 11 bases between them. The CDR3 here is CASSLGPADTQYF. Written as DNA, the CDR3 is TGTGCCAGCAGTCTCGGACCCGCAGATACGCAGTATTTT.

The chain has TRBV6-1 and TRBJ2-1; 8 nucleotides agree with TRBD2. Germline values: CDR1 MNHNS, CDR2 SASEGT. V shed 5 bases and J 7 bases; nucleotides not matched to a gene: 22. This CDR3 is built from 19 residues. The CDR3 sequence: CASSQRPRGAGTRGNEQFF. CDR3 DNA sequence: TGTGCCAGCAGTCAACGACCCCGGGGGGCTGGGACTAGGGGAAATGAGCAGTTCTTC.

This clonotype was counted only a few times. This rearrangement joins TRBV20-1 to TRBJ1-2, with D possibly being TRBD1 (6 bases). This CDR3 is 12 amino acids long. V lost 5 bases and J 3 bases, leaving 10 bases between the germline ends. Germline assignment: CDR1 DFQATT and CDR2 SNEGSKA (reference sequence). The CDR3 region is CSAPQGYYGYTF. The CDR3 DNA sequence: TGCAGTGCTCCACAGGGCTACTATGGCTACACCTTC.